The TCR beta chain under discussion was sequenced for a study of TIL therapy for anti-PD-1-resistant metastatic lung cancer. The libraries were made with immunoSEQ v3. Libraries were prepared by immunoSEQ multiplex PCR; TCRdb keeps only in-frame clonotypes and omits some of them. The data contain 6,500 or so clones, about 61% of them seen just once; the ten biggest clones take up around 7.7%. CDR3 length equals 13 residues. Between the trimmed V and J ends, which lost 4 bases and 5 bases, there was a span of 10 bases. Germline V lookup: CDR1 SGHTS, CDR2 YDEGEE. In this sample, this clone is large. Time point in this sample: pre-treatment sample, taken before nivolumab and TIL therapy. Tumor tissue came from excised metastases, mostly pleural nodules or supraclavicular lymph nodes. Patients were adults with stage 4 NSCLC.

This specimen consisted of tumor tissue, obtained at baseline. The TCR comes from a person aged 25 to 85 with non-small cell lung cancer. The chain joins TRBV5-8 to TRBJ2-1, with D possibly being TRBD2 (5 bases). The CDR3 DNA reads as TGTGCCAGCAGCCCCGAGGGAAACAATGAGCAGTTCTTC. This translates into CASSPEGNNEQFF.